A single sample gave rise to the 5 T cell receptor beta chains below, sequenced in a study of blood T cell repertoires in COVID-19. Method: immunoSEQ multiplex PCR; TCRdb's copy keeps in-frame clones and lacks some. Here the sample spans about 120,000 clones, roughly four fifths being singletons. The sequenced sample consisted of peripheral blood. The source is a human donor in a cohort sampled during active COVID-19.

V usage is TRBV10-3 and J usage is TRBJ1-5; 10 nucleotides agree with TRBD1. After removal of 4 bases from V and 7 bases from J, the junction contained 10 bases not matched to a gene. Germline V gene sequence: CDR1 ENHRY, CDR2 SYGVKD. The CDR3 totals 16 residues. The CDR3 DNA follows: TGTGCCATCAGTGCGACAGGGGGCGATGGGGTACAGCCCCAGCATTTT. Translated, it gives CAISATGGDGVQPQHF.

The rearrangement joins TRBV11-3 to TRBJ2-1; 10 nucleotides match TRBD1. V gave up 0 bases and J gave up 3 bases; unmatched junction bases: 2. The CDR3 totals 16 residues. CDR1 is SGHNT, CDR2 YENEEA, per germline. The CDR3 bases are TGTGCCAGCAGCTTAGACGGACAGGGGGTCTACAATGAGCAGTTCTTC. Amino acids: CASSLDGQGVYNEQFF.

The CDR3 DNA sequence: TGTGCCAGCAGCTCGCACAGGGAGGATACGCAGTATTTT. It yields the protein CASSSHREDTQYF. The chain recombines TRBV7-2 with TRBJ2-3, with a weak D call TRBD1 (6 bases). Trimming removed 4 bases from V and 6 bases from J, with 11 bases in between. Per germline, CDR1 SGHTA and CDR2 FQGNSA. The CDR3 length is 13 residues.

J is TRBJ2-5 and V is TRBV10-3; 7 nucleotides match TRBD1. Per germline, CDR1 ENHRY and CDR2 SYGVKD. The trim removed 11 bases at V and 3 bases at J, leaving 9 bases unmatched. CDR3 length: 13 amino acids. In DNA, the CDR3 is TGTGCCGCAAACAGGGGTCGGGAAGAGACCCAGTACTTC. Translation: CAANRGREETQYF.

V and J are TRBV11-2 and TRBJ2-1, with 11 bases matching TRBD2. This CDR3 has 15 residues. The ends lost 6 bases at V and 6 bases at J; junction bases unmatched: 7. CDR1 SGHAT and CDR2 FQNNGV come from the germline V gene. The CDR3, as DNA: TGTGCCAGCAGGTACCTAGCGGGGGGACGCAATGAGCAGTTCTTC. Translating gives CASRYLAGGRNEQFF.